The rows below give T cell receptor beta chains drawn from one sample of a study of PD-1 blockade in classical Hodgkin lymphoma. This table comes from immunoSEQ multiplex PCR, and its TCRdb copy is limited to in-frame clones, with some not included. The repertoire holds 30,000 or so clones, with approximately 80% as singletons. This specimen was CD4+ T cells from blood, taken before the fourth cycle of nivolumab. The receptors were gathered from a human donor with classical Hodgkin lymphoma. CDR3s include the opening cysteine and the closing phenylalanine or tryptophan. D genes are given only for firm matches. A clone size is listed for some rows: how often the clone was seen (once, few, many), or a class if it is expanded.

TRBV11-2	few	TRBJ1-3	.	TGTGCCAGCAGCTTAGTGGGCTCTGGAAACACCATATATTTT	CASSLVGSGNTIYF
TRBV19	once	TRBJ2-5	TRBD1	TGTGCCAGTAGTAGAAGAAGGGGGCCAGAGACCCAGTACTTC	CASSRRRGPETQYF
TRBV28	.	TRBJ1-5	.	TGTGCCAGCGGATATCAGCCCCAGCATTTT	CASGYQPQHF
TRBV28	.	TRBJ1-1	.	TGTGCCAGCTGTGAGGGTGGAGCGAACATGAACACTGAAGCTTTCTTT	CASCEGGANMNTEAFF
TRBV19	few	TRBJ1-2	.	TGTGCCAGTAGTATAGGTCGGAAAACAAACTATGGCTACACCTTC	CASSIGRKTNYGYTF
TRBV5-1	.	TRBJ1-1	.	TGCGCCAGCAGAATGGACAGTGAAGCTTTCTTT	CASRMDSEAFF
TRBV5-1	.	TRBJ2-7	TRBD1	TGCGCCAGCAGCTGGGGACAGGCCTCCTACGAGCAGTACTTC	CASSWGQASYEQYF
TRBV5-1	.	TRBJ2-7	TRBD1	TGCGCCAGCAGCTTGGTGGCCGACAGGGCCTACGAGCAGTACTTC	CASSLVADRAYEQYF
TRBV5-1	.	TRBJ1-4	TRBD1	TGCGCCAGCAGCTTGCAGGGGGCTAATGAAAAACTGTTTTTT	CASSLQGANEKLFF
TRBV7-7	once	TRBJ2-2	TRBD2	TGTGCCAGCAGCCATAGCGGGGGGGAATCCGGGGAGCTGTTTTTT	CASSHSGGESGELFF
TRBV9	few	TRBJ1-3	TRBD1	TGTGCCAGCAGCGTAGATCAGGGGGGCAACACCATATATTTT	CASSVDQGGNTIYF
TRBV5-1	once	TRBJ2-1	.	TGCGCCAGCAGCTTGGATGATGGCGGGGTCTACAATGAGCAGTTCTTC	CASSLDDGGVYNEQFF
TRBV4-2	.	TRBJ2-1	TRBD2	TGTGCCAGCAGCCAAGAGGGCGTAGCGGGGCACAATGAGCAGTTCTTC	CASSQEGVAGHNEQFF
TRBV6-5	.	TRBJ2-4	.	TGTGCCAGCAGTTCCCCTTCGGTCCGTCGAGACATTCAGTACTTC	CASSSPSVRRDIQYF
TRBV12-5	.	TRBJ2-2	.	TGTGCTAGTGGTTTGGGAGGTCCTGGGCCCGGGGAGCTGTTTTTT	CASGLGGPGPGELFF
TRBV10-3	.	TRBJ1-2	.	TGTGCCATCAGCAAATCGGTAGGGGCGAATGGCTACACCTTC	CAISKSVGANGYTF
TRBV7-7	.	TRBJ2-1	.	TGTGCCAGCAGCCCCGGTGCGGGGGAGCAGTTCTTC	CASSPGAGEQFF
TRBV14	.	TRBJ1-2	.	TGTGCCAGCAGCCGATCTCGCTATGGCTACACCTTC	CASSRSRYGYTF
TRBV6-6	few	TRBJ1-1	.	TGTGCCAGCAGTTACTCGGAGACAGAAAAAGCTTTCTTT	CASSYSETEKAFF
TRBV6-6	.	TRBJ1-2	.	TGTGCCAGCATTCAGTCCAAATTAAACTATGGCTACACCTTC	CASIQSKLNYGYTF
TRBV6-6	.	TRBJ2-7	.	TGTGCCAGCAGTTACTTAGGACGTTACGAGCAGTACTTC	CASSYLGRYEQYF
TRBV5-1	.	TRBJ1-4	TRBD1	TGCGCCAGCAGCTTGGGACAGGGAGGTGAAAAACTGTTTTTT	CASSLGQGGEKLFF
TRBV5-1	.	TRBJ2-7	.	TGCGCCAGCAGCTTGGAACGGGGGAACGAGCAGTACTTC	CASSLERGNEQYF
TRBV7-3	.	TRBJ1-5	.	TGTGCCAGCAGCTTAACAAAGGATCAGCCCCAGCATTTT	CASSLTKDQPQHF
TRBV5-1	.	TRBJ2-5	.	TGCGCCAGCTCTAGGACAGCCTACCAAGAGACCCAGTACTTC	CASSRTAYQETQYF
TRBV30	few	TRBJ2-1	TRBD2	TGTGCCTGGACTAGCGGGGGGGGTTACAATGAGCAGTTCTTC	CAWTSGGGYNEQFF
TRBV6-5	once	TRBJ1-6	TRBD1	TGTGCCAGCAAACAGACAGGGCGGTCACCCCTCCACTTT	CASKQTGRSPLHF
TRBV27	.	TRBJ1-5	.	TGTGCCAGCAGTTTATCGTTCACTCAGCCCCAGCATTTT	CASSLSFTQPQHF
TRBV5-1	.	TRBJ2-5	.	TGCGCCAGCAGCTTGGTAGGGGGCCAAGAGACCCAGTACTTC	CASSLVGGQETQYF
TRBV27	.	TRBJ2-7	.	TGTGCCAGCAGTTTACGCTGGGAGACCTACGAGCAGTACTTC	CASSLRWETYEQYF
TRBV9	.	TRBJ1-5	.	TGTGCCAGCAGCGTAGGCTGGTTGCCTGCTCAGCCCCAGCATTTT	CASSVGWLPAQPQHF
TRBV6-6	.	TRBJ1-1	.	TGTGCCAGCAGAATGACAGGTGGGAACACTGAAGCTTTCTTT	CASRMTGGNTEAFF
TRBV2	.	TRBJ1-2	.	TGTGCCAGCAGTAATACAGGGCGCGGCTACACCTTC	CASSNTGRGYTF
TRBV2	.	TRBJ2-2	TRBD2	TGTGCCAGCAGATCTAGCGGGGGCACCGGGGAGCTGTTTTTT	CASRSSGGTGELFF
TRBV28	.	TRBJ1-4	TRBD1	TGTGCCAGCAGTTTCACCGACAGGGGTTCTAATGAAAAACTGTTTTTT	CASSFTDRGSNEKLFF
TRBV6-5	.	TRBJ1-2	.	TGTGCCAGCAGTTCGCCGGGGGGTGGGTATGGCTACACCTTC	CASSSPGGGYGYTF
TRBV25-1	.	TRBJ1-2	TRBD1	TGTGCCAGCAGGGGAAAGGAAACAGGGGGTGGCTACACCTTC	CASRGKETGGGYTF
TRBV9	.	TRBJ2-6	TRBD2	TGTGCCAGCAGCGCGGGACTAGCGGGGTCTGGGGCCAACGTCCTGACTTTC	CASSAGLAGSGANVLTF
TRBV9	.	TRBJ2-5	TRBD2	TGTGCCAGCAGCGTGGGACTAGCGGGGGGCCCCAGCCAAGAGACCCAGTACTTC	CASSVGLAGGPSQETQYF
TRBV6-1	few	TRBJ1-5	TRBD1	TGTGCCAGCAGTGACCGGACAGGGGGGAGCAATCAGCCCCAGCATTTT	CASSDRTGGSNQPQHF
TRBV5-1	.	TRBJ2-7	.	TGCGCCAGCAGCTTGGATGGGGGGCTGTCCTACGAGCAGTACTTC	CASSLDGGLSYEQYF
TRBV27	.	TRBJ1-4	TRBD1	TGTGCCAGCAAGCCATTTCGGGACAGCCGTGAAAAACTGTTTTTT	CASKPFRDSREKLFF
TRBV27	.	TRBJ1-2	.	TGTGCCAGCATGGGGGATCGTCATGGCTACACCTTC	CASMGDRHGYTF
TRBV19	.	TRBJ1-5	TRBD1	TGTGCCAGTAGTATGGTGGGACAGGGGTTCCAGCCCCAGCATTTT	CASSMVGQGFQPQHF
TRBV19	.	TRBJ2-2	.	TGTGCCAGAAATCCTCCGGGGGCCGGGGAGCTGTTTTTT	CARNPPGAGELFF
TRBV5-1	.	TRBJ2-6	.	TGCGCCAGCAGCTTGGACCCCGGGGCCAACGTCCTGACTTTC	CASSLDPGANVLTF
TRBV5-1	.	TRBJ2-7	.	TGCGCCAGCAGCTTGGGTCCGTGGACGACTACCTACGAGCAGTACTTC	CASSLGPWTTTYEQYF
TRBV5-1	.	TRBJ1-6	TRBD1	TGCGCCAGCAGGTCTCCGGAGACAGGGGTTTCACCCCTCCACTTT	CASRSPETGVSPLHF
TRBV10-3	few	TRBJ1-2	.	TGTGCCATCAGTGAGGGCGGGAACTATGGCTACACCTTC	CAISEGGNYGYTF
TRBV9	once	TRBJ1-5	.	TGTGCCAGCAGCGATGGTCCCAAGAGCAATCAGCCCCAGCATTTT	CASSDGPKSNQPQHF
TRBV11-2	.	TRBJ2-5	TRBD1	TGTGCCAGCAGCGGGACAGGGGGTTATGGGGAGACCCAGTACTTC	CASSGTGGYGETQYF
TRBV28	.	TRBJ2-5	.	TGTGCCAGCAGTCTTCCGGACCTGGGAGTAAGGACCCAGTACTTC	CASSLPDLGVRTQYF
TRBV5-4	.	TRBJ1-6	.	TGTGCCAGCAGCCCCCGGGGGATAATAGGGCCCCTCCACTTT	CASSPRGIIGPLHF
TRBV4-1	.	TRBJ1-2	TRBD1	TGCGCCAGCAGCCCGACCGACAGGGTGGATGGCTACACCTTC	CASSPTDRVDGYTF
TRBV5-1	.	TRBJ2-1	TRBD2	TGCGCCAGCAGCTTGGCATCCGGGGGGTACAATGAGCAGTTCTTC	CASSLASGGYNEQFF